These T cell receptor beta chains were read from a single sample in a study of control samples from healthy donors and cancer patients. Sequencing used immunoSEQ multiplex PCR; TCRdb keeps in-frame clones, though not all of them. The table records about 160,000 clones, 93% of them present only once. The sample taken for sequencing was blood. All receptors come from a woman in her fifties or sixties in good health. Both conserved end residues are part of each CDR3. A D gene is named only where the DNA matches it firmly. Clone size is not always given. Where it is, it says once, few, many or a class for expanded clones.

v_call	j_call	clone_size	d_call	cdr3_aa	cdr3_nt
TRBV4-1	TRBJ1-2	once	.	CASSQGGSYGYTF	TGCGCCAGCAGCCAAGGGGGTTCCTATGGCTACACCTTC
TRBV4-1	TRBJ1-2	.	.	CASSQDRPGNYGYTF	TGCGCCAGCAGCCAAGATCGGCCGGGGAACTATGGCTACACCTTC
TRBV6-2/TRBV6-3	TRBJ2-7	.	.	CASSYRSGPYEQYF	TGTGCCAGCAGTTACAGGAGCGGACCCTACGAGCAGTACTTC
TRBV7-2	TRBJ2-5	.	.	CASSLGSADQETQYF	TGTGCCAGCAGCTTGGGGAGCGCCGACCAAGAGACCCAGTACTTC
TRBV7-2	TRBJ2-1	.	.	CASSLSRGNEQFF	TGTGCCAGCAGCTTATCTCGTGGTAATGAGCAGTTCTTC
TRBV4-2	TRBJ2-1	.	TRBD2	CASSQEGTRGGSEQFF	TGTGCCAGCAGCCAAGAAGGGACTAGAGGGGGTTCTGAGCAGTTCTTC
TRBV6-2/TRBV6-3	TRBJ1-5	.	.	CASSYSPFGETDKYSNQPQHF	TGTGCCAGCAGTTACTCTCCGTTTGGCGAAACAGATAAATATAGCAATCAGCCCCAGCATTTT
TRBV18	TRBJ2-7	.	TRBD1	CASSPQDRDRYF	TGTGCCAGCTCACCACAGGACAGGGACAGGTACTTC
TRBV7-2	TRBJ2-3	.	.	CASTPMAVGGTDTQYF	TGTGCCAGCACCCCAATGGCAGTGGGGGGCACAGATACGCAGTATTTT
TRBV5-4	TRBJ1-2	.	.	CASRGPEASGTF	TGTGCCAGCAGGGGGCCAGAGGCCTCAGGCACCTTC
TRBV19	TRBJ1-2	once	TRBD1	CASSATGETGGYTF	TGTGCCAGTAGTGCTACAGGGGAAACGGGTGGCTACACCTTC
TRBV18	TRBJ1-1	.	.	CASSPVSYLNTEAFF	TGTGCCAGCTCACCAGTCAGCTACTTGAACACTGAAGCTTTCTTT
TRBV7-3	TRBJ1-2	once	.	CASSLTREEGYTF	TGTGCCAGCAGCTTAACTAGGGAAGAGGGCTACACCTTC
TRBV12-3/TRBV12-4	TRBJ2-3	.	.	CASSFGDTQYF	TGTGCCAGCAGTTTTGGAGATACGCAGTATTTT
TRBV6-5	TRBJ1-5	.	.	CASSRQEGQNQPQHF	TGTGCCAGCAGCCGACAGGAGGGGCAAAATCAGCCCCAGCATTTT
TRBV6-6	TRBJ1-5	.	.	CASSPPGASNQPQHF	TGTGCCAGCAGTCCTCCCGGGGCGAGCAATCAGCCCCAGCATTTT
TRBV7-2	TRBJ1-1	.	.	CASTFQVNTEAFF	TGTGCCAGCACCTTTCAGGTGAACACTGAAGCTTTCTTT
TRBV20-1	TRBJ1-2	.	TRBD1	CSAVQGYGYTF	TGCAGTGCTGTACAGGGGTATGGCTACACCTTC
TRBV10-3	TRBJ1-1	few	TRBD1	CASKWDRGFLNTEAFF	TGTGCCTCCAAGTGGGACAGGGGGTTTTTGAACACTGAAGCTTTCTTT
TRBV27	TRBJ1-2	.	.	CASSPGTSPNYGYTF	TGTGCCAGCAGTCCCGGGACAAGCCCTAACTATGGCTACACCTTC
TRBV4-1	TRBJ1-2	.	.	CASSHGRVGQTNYGYTF	TGCGCCAGCAGCCATGGGAGGGTAGGACAAACTAACTATGGCTACACCTTC
TRBV6-5	TRBJ1-2	.	TRBD1	CASSKLDRGGGYTF	TGTGCCAGCAGTAAACTGGACAGGGGAGGTGGCTACACCTTC
TRBV5-1	TRBJ1-1	.	.	CASSLVQGFAEAFF	TGCGCCAGCAGCTTAGTTCAGGGGTTTGCTGAAGCTTTCTTT
TRBV6-2/TRBV6-3	TRBJ1-1	.	.	CASSYAREPNTEAFF	TGTGCCAGCAGTTATGCCAGGGAGCCCAACACTGAAGCTTTCTTT
TRBV7-2	TRBJ1-6	.	.	CASSLAGTRHNSPLHF	TGTGCCAGCAGCTTAGCTGGGACAAGACATAATTCACCCCTCCACTTT
TRBV7-7	TRBJ2-2	few	.	CASSLVWNTGELFF	TGTGCTAGCAGCTTAGTGTGGAACACCGGGGAGCTGTTTTTT
TRBV5-1	TRBJ1-2	.	.	CASSFSTTSGYTF	TGCGCCAGCAGCTTTAGTACTACCTCTGGCTACACCTTC
TRBV4-3	TRBJ2-3	.	.	CASSQDRTASGAGKSDTQYF	TGCGCCAGCAGCCAAGATAGGACAGCTTCGGGGGCGGGGAAATCGGATACGCAGTATTTT
TRBV11-2	TRBJ2-7	.	TRBD1	CASSSGTGLYEQYF	TGTGCCAGCAGCTCCGGGACAGGGCTCTACGAGCAGTACTTC
TRBV9	TRBJ2-6	.	.	CASSNHRAPGSNVLTF	TGTGCCAGCAGCAACCACAGGGCCCCTGGGTCCAACGTCCTGACTTTC
TRBV9	TRBJ1-5	.	.	CASSVVGGDQPQHF	TGTGCCAGCAGCGTAGTCGGCGGGGATCAGCCCCAGCATTTT
TRBV7-2	TRBJ2-2	.	.	CASSFRGINTGELFF	TGTGCCAGCAGCTTCAGGGGAATTAACACCGGGGAGCTGTTTTTT
TRBV10-3	TRBJ1-2	.	TRBD1	CAIRVTGGGNYGYTF	TGTGCCATCAGGGTAACAGGGGGTGGTAACTATGGCTACACCTTC
TRBV6-5	TRBJ1-1	.	.	CASRVRTVNTEAFF	TGTGCCAGCAGGGTCCGGACAGTGAACACTGAAGCTTTCTTT
TRBV19	TRBJ1-5	.	.	CASRPDVRGNQPQHF	TGTGCCAGTAGGCCCGACGTCCGCGGCAATCAGCCCCAGCATTTT
TRBV9	TRBJ2-5	.	TRBD2	CASSVGGNSGGEETQYF	TGTGCCAGCAGCGTAGGAGGGAATAGCGGGGGGGAGGAGACCCAGTACTTC
TRBV6-5	TRBJ2-3	few	.	CASNSVTQYF	TGTGCCAGCAACTCGGTCACGCAGTATTTT
TRBV6-6	TRBJ1-5	.	.	CASSPGRSNQPQHF	TGTGCCAGCAGCCCGGGCAGGAGCAATCAGCCCCAGCATTTT
TRBV4-3	TRBJ1-3	.	.	CASSPEQGTGNTIYF	TGCGCCAGCAGCCCTGAGCAGGGAACTGGAAACACCATATATTTT
TRBV7-8	TRBJ2-1	.	.	CASSFRHEQFF	TGTGCCAGCAGCTTCCGTCATGAGCAGTTCTTC
TRBV4-3	TRBJ1-3	.	.	CASSQDSGTAGNTIYF	TGCGCCAGCAGCCAAGATTCGGGGACGGCTGGAAACACCATATATTTT